This passage covers 24 T cell receptor beta chains from one sample sequenced in a study of blood T cell repertoires in COVID-19. The assay was immunoSEQ multiplex PCR, and TCRdb's table has in-frame clones only and misses some. The sample shows tens of thousands of clones, 75% to 95% of them seen only once. The sample consisted of peripheral blood. The receptors shown here come from a man in his sixties with acute or convalescent COVID-19.

V gene TRBV28 combines with J gene TRBJ1-1; D is possibly TRBD1 (6 bases). The length of the CDR3 is 18 residues. The V gene's germline CDR1 is MDHEN and CDR2 SYDVKM. V lost 5 bases and J 0 bases, leaving 22 bases between the germline ends. This CDR3 reads CASSPPQGRRSVNTEAFF. The DNA of the CDR3 is TGTGCCAGCAGTCCCCCACAGGGAAGGAGATCCGTGAACACTGAAGCTTTCTTT.

The chain is built from TRBV19 and TRBJ1-2; 8 positions agree with TRBD1. The CDR3 is made up of 14 amino acids. V lost 4 bases to trimming and J lost 9 bases; unmatched junction nucleotides: 10. Per the germline V gene, CDR1 is LNHDA and CDR2 is SQIVND (reference sequence). This CDR3 reads CASSTLRTGTSYTF. In DNA form, the CDR3 reads TGTGCCAGTAGTACCCTTCGGACAGGGACGAGCTACACCTTC. The full variable domain, completed using reference TRBV19 and TRBJ1-2, is DGGITQSPKYLFRKEGQNVTLSCEQNLNHDAMYWYRQDPGQGLRLIYYSQIVNDFQKGDIAEGYSVSREKKESFPLTVTSAQKNPTAFYLCASSTLRTGTSYTFGSGTRLTVV.

The CDR3 is CASSESNEQYF. The CDR3 bases are TGCGCCAGCAGTGAGTCCAACGAGCAGTACTTC. The chain is built from TRBV10-2 and TRBJ2-7; D gene unclear. The germline V gene has CDR1 WSHSY and CDR2 SAAADI. The CDR3 sequence is 11 residues long. V was cut by 0 bases and J by 5 bases, with 2 bases left in between.

V gene TRBV28 combines with J gene TRBJ1-4, with 7 nucleotides matching TRBD1. The J segment lost 7 bases and the V segment lost 6 bases, leaving 8 bases of the junction unmatched. Germline V CDR1 and CDR2: MDHEN, SYDVKM. CDR3 length: 14 residues. CDR3 loop: CASSTTGEAEKLFF. The CDR3 nucleotides are TGTGCCAGCAGCACAACAGGGGAGGCTGAAAAACTGTTTTTT.

The chain uses TRBV5-1 and TRBJ2-1; 7 nucleotides line up with TRBD2. Germline V gene lookup returns CDR1 SGHRS and CDR2 YFSETQ. Trimming cost V 0 bases and J 7 bases; bases outside gene matches: 7. The CDR3 is 15 residues long. Here the CDR3 DNA reads TGCGCCAGCAGCTTGGGAGCGGGGATCCGTAATGAGCAGTTCTTC. Its translation is CASSLGAGIRNEQFF.

The CDR3 bases are TGTGCCAGCAGCCAAGTCAGGGCTAGCGAGCAGTACTTC. Translated, it gives CASSQVRASEQYF. The V and J genes are TRBV14 and TRBJ2-7; a weak D match, TRBD1 (5 bases). From germline, CDR1 is SGHDN and CDR2 FVKESK. The CDR3 loop spans 13 amino acids. V was clipped by 1 base and J by 6 bases, with 10 bases between them.

The chain uses TRBV6-2 or TRBV6-3 and TRBJ2-7; TRBD2 agrees at 13 bases. Germline lookup yields CDR1 MNHEY and CDR2 SVGEGT. Germline trimming cut 4 bases from V and 6 bases from J; bases unmatched to any gene: 15. The CDR3 contains 18 residues. The CDR3 DNA reads as TGTGCCAGCAGTTCTAATATGCTCGGACTAGCGGGAGTAAGCGAGCAGTACTTC. Translating it yields CASSSNMLGLAGVSEQYF.

This clone has only one observation. The chain's CDR3 is CASSSGGLNQPQHF. The CDR3 bases are TGTGCCAGCAGTTCAGGGGGGCTAAATCAGCCCCAGCATTTT. The chain uses TRBV6-5 and TRBJ1-5, with TRBD1 matching over 7 bases. Germline V gene lookup returns CDR1 MNHEY and CDR2 SVGAGI. The CDR3 totals 14 residues. V trimming: 4 bases; J trimming: 4 bases; junction bases outside the gene matches: 4.

The chain combines TRBV27 with TRBJ2-3, with TRBD2 matching over 10 bases. Losses at the gene ends were 0 bases for V and 4 bases for J; bases not matched to a gene: 7. Germline CDR1 and CDR2: MNHEY and SMNVEV (reference sequence). This CDR3 region has 17 residues. This CDR3 is CASSLSGGGLASDTQYF. The CDR3 DNA follows: TGTGCCAGCAGTTTATCCGGGGGGGGACTAGCGTCAGATACGCAGTATTTT.

This chain connects TRBV11-3 to TRBJ2-7; TRBD2 matches 8 bases. The CDR3 sequence is 17 residues long. Germline V gene lookup returns CDR1 SGHNT and CDR2 YENEEA. V lost 0 bases and J lost 2; bases outside the gene matches: 9. The CDR3 region has the DNA TGTGCCAGCAGCTTAGATCCGGGTAGCGGGAAGACCTACGAGCAGTACTTC. This translates into CASSLDPGSGKTYEQYF.

The CDR3 coding sequence is TGTGCCTGGAGTGATAACAGGCCGAACACTGAAGCTTTCTTT. This encodes CAWSDNRPNTEAFF. V gene TRBV30 combines with J gene TRBJ1-1, with a weak D call TRBD1 (5 bases). The CDR3 contains 14 residues. Trimming took 1 base from V and 1 from J, leaving 10 bases between them. Germline V gene data show CDR1 as GTSNPN and CDR2 as SVGIG (reference sequence).

The genes are TRBV28 and TRBJ1-4; 7 bases are shared with TRBD1. Unmatched junction bases numbered 16, after V lost 6 bases and J lost 12 bases. This CDR3 is built from 15 residues. CDR1 and CDR2 from the germline V gene are MDHEN and SYDVKM. This chain's CDR3 is CASSRRAQGPSQLFF. The DNA for the CDR3 is TGTGCCAGCAGCCGGAGGGCACAGGGGCCCTCTCAACTGTTTTTT. The full variable domain, in which reference TRBV28 and TRBJ1-4 provide the parts outside the CDR3, is DVKVTQSSRYLVKRTGEKVFLECVQDMDHENMFWYRQDPGLGLRLIYFSYDVKMKEKGDIPEGYSVSREKKERFSLILESASTNQTSMYLCASSRRAQGPSQLFFGSGTQLSVL.

V gene TRBV7-9 combines with J gene TRBJ2-7; D ambiguous. CDR1 and CDR2 (germline): SEHNR, FQNEAQ (reference sequence). This CDR3 contains 16 residues. V lost 1 base and J lost 0, with 13 bases in between. The CDR3 sequence is CASSLVVYWSSYEQYF. DNA of the CDR3: TGTGCCAGCAGCTTAGTAGTCTATTGGAGCTCCTACGAGCAGTACTTC.

CDR3: CASSLAGLGEQYF. CDR3 nucleotide sequence: TGTGCCAGCAGTCTAGCGGGGCTGGGGGAGCAGTACTTC. The chain couples TRBV7-8 to TRBJ2-7; 9 bases align to TRBD2. The V gene's germline CDR1 is SGHVS and CDR2 FQNEAQ. Germline trimming cut 6 bases from V and 7 bases from J; bases unmatched to any gene: 7. CDR3 length: 13 residues.

J is TRBJ2-1 and V is TRBV9, with D perhaps TRBD1 (6 bases). The V end was cut by 3 bases, the J end by 6 bases, with 13 bases between. The germline V gene has CDR1 SGDLS and CDR2 YYNGEE. The CDR3 has 14 amino acids. The CDR3 here is CASSATGQINEQFF. The CDR3 region has the DNA TGTGCCAGCAGCGCAACGGGACAAATCAATGAGCAGTTCTTC.

The genes are TRBV25-1 and TRBJ2-5; TRBD1 matches 10 bases. The V gene end was trimmed by 4 bases and the J gene end by 5 bases; junction bases not matched to a gene: 10. CDR3 length: 16 amino acids. Germline CDR1 and CDR2: MGHDK and SYGVNS. This chain's CDR3 is CASSGLDRGRYETQYF. CDR3 sequence (DNA): TGTGCCAGCAGTGGCCTCGACAGGGGGCGCTACGAGACCCAGTACTTC.

The genes are TRBV4-3 and TRBJ2-1; TRBD2 matches 8 bases. This CDR3 is 17 amino acids long. Germline loops: CDR1 LGHNA, CDR2 YSLEER. Trimming at V came to 4 bases and at J to 2 bases, leaving 10 bases not matched to a gene. The CDR3: CASSRGPGLDPYNEQFF. CDR3 in DNA: TGCGCCAGCAGCCGAGGTCCGGGACTAGATCCCTACAATGAGCAGTTCTTC.

The genes are TRBV11-1 and TRBJ2-7; D ambiguous. V was pared by 1 base and J by 2 bases, with 12 bases between. CDR3 length equals 15 residues. Germline lookup yields CDR1 SGHAT and CDR2 FQDESV (reference sequence). The CDR3 DNA reads as TGTGCCAGCAGCTTAGAACTCGCCGACACCTACGAGCAGTACTTC. The encoded protein is CASSLELADTYEQYF.

This chain connects TRBV11-1 to TRBJ1-1; TRBD1 agrees at 7 bases. Looked up from germline, CDR1 is SGHAT and CDR2 is FQDESV (reference sequence). CDR3 length: 16 residues. J was trimmed by 7 bases and V by 5 bases; bases with no gene match: 16. The CDR3 nucleotides read TGTGCCAGCAGCATCGCGACAGGGCCCCTGCCGGGTGAAGCTTTCTTT. Translating gives CASSIATGPLPGEAFF.

This chain joins TRBV9 and TRBJ2-2, with D maybe TRBD2 (6 bases). This CDR3 contains 16 residues. Looked up from germline, CDR1 is SGDLS and CDR2 is YYNGEE. V lost 5 bases to trimming and J lost 3 bases, with 17 bases between them. The CDR3, as DNA: TGTGCCAGCAGAGCGTACGGGGGAGGCGACACCGGGGAGCTGTTTTTT. This sequence encodes CASRAYGGGDTGELFF.

The chain recombines TRBV19 with TRBJ2-1; TRBD2 aligns across 10 bases. The J segment lost 5 bases and the V segment lost 10 bases, leaving 14 bases of the junction unmatched. This CDR3 contains 16 residues. CDR1 and CDR2 (germline): LNHDA, SQIVND (reference sequence). The CDR3 bases are TGTGCCACCGCCGTTCTCGGGACTAGCGCCAACAATGAGCAGTTCTTC. As protein: CATAVLGTSANNEQFF.

V usage is TRBV7-3 and J usage is TRBJ1-3; D is uncertain. The CDR3 is made up of 15 amino acids. Deletions cut 2 bases from V and 4 bases from J, with 12 bases between. CDR1 is SGHTA and CDR2 is FQGTGA in the germline V gene. CDR3 loop: CASSLELSQGNTIYF. CDR3 coding DNA: TGTGCCAGCAGCTTAGAACTAAGCCAGGGAAACACCATATATTTT.

The rearrangement uses TRBV6-6 and TRBJ2-2, with 13 bases matching TRBD2. Per germline, CDR1 MNHNY and CDR2 SVGAGI (reference sequence). The CDR3 covers 16 residues. The ends lost 6 bases at V and 6 bases at J; junction bases unmatched: 7. CDR3 sequence (DNA): TGTGCCAGCAGCACGACCGGGACTAGCGGGGCCGGGGAGCTGTTTTTT. This sequence encodes CASSTTGTSGAGELFF.

The chain links TRBV29-1 to TRBJ2-7; 10 positions agree with TRBD1. The CDR3 extends over 13 amino acids. V was pared by 4 bases and J by 4 bases, with 4 bases of the junction left unmatched. Germline values: CDR1 SQVTM, CDR2 ANQGSEA. The CDR3 loop reads CSVAPGQGYEQYF. CDR3 nucleotide sequence: TGCAGCGTTGCGCCGGGACAGGGGTACGAGCAGTACTTC.